This T cell receptor beta chain is from a study of cytomegalovirus exposure and HLA in healthy donors. The primer mix had 60 Vbeta and 13 Jbeta primers. TCRdb's table, derived via immunoSEQ multiplex PCR, lists solely in-frame clones and lacks some. The sample lists roughly 110,000 clones; 60% to 80% were seen once. This CDR3 comprises 13 residues. Germline-derived CDR1 and CDR2 are MGHDK and SYGVNS. The V end lost 6 bases, the J end lost 5 bases, and 13 bases lay between the germline ends. Sequenced material: PBMCs. This TCR was recovered from a man aged 35-49 years in good health and CMV-seronegative. The rearrangement links TRBV25-1 to TRBJ1-1, with D possibly TRBD1 on 5 matching bases. The CDR3 bases are TGTGCCAGCAGCCTTTCGGGGGGAACTGAAGCTTTCTTT. It translates to CASSLSGGTEAFF.